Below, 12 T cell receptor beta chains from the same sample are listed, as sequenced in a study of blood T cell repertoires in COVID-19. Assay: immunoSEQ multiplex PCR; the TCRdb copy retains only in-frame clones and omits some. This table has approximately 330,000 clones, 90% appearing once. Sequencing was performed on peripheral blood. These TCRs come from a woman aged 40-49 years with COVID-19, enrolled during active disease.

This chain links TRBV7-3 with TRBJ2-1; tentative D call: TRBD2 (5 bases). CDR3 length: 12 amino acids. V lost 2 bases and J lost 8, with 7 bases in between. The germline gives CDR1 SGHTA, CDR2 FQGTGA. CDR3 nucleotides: TGTGCCAGCAGCTTATCCGGGGATGAGCAGTTCTTC. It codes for CASSLSGDEQFF.

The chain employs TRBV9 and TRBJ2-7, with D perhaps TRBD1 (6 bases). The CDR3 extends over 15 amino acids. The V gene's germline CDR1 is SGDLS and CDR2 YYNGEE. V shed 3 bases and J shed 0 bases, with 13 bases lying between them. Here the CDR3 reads CASSAGTTSSYEQYF. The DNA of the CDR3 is TGTGCCAGCAGCGCCGGGACAACGAGCTCCTACGAGCAGTACTTC.

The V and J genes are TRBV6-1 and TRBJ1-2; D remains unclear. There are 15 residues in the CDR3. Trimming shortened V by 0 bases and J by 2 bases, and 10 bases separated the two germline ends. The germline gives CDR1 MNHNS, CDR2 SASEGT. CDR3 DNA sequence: TGTGCCAGCAGTGAAGCGATGGGCAGGAACTATGGCTACACCTTC. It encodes CASSEAMGRNYGYTF.

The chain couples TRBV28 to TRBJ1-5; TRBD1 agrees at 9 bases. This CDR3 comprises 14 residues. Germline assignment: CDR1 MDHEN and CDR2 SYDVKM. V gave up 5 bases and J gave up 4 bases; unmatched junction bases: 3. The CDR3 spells CASSPGTGNQPQHF. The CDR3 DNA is TGTGCCAGCAGTCCCGGGACAGGGAATCAGCCCCAGCATTTT.

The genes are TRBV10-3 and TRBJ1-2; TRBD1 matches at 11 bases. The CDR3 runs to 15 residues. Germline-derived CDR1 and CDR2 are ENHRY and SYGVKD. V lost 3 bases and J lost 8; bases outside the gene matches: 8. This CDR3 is CAISDSGTGGGGYTF. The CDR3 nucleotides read TGTGCCATCAGTGACTCCGGGACAGGGGGAGGAGGCTACACCTTC.

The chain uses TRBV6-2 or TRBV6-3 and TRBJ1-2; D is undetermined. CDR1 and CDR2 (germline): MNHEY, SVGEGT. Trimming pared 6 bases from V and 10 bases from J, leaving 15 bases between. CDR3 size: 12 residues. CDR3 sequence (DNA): TGTGCCAGCAGCGAAACCCCCGCTACCTACACCTTC. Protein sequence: CASSETPATYTF.

The CDR3 spells CASSLWGDGNTIYF. Written as DNA, the CDR3 is TGTGCCAGCAGTCTTTGGGGGGATGGAAACACCATATATTTT. V and J are TRBV28 and TRBJ1-3, with D possibly TRBD1 on 5 matching bases. The CDR3 spans 14 residues. The germline gives CDR1 MDHEN, CDR2 SYDVKM. Trimming stripped 5 bases from V and 3 bases from J, with 11 bases between.

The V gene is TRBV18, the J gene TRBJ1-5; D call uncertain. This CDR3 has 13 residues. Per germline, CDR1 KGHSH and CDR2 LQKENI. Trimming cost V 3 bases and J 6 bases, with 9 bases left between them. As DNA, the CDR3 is TGTGCCAGCTCACCCGCCTCGAGTCAGCCCCAGCATTTT. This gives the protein CASSPASSQPQHF.

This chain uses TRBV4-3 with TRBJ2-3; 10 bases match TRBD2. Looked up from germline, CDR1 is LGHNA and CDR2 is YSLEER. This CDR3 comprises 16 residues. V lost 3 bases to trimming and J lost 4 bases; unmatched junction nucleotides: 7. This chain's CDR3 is CASSQDTSGVADTQYF. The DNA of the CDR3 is TGCGCCAGCAGCCAGGATACTAGCGGGGTTGCAGATACGCAGTATTTT.

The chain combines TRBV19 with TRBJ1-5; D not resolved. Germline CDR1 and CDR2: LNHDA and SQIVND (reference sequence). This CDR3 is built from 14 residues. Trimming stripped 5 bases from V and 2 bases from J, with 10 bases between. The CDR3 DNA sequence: TGTGCCAGTAGTGGTTTCGGGGGCAATCAGCCCCAGCATTTT. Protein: CASSGFGGNQPQHF.

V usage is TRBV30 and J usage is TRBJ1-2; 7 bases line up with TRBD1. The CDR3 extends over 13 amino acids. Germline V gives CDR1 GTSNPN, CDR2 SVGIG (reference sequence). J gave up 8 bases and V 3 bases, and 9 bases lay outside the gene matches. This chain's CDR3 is CAWRVQGLEGYTF. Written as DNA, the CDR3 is TGTGCCTGGAGGGTACAGGGGTTAGAAGGCTACACCTTC.

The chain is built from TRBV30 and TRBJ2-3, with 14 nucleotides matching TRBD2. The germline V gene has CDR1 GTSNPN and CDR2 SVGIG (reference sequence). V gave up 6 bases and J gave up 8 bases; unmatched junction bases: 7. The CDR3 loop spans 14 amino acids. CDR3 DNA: TGTGCCTGTGGACTAGCGGGGGGCACGGGTACGCAGTATTTT. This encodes CACGLAGGTGTQYF.